Below, 26 T cell receptor beta chains from the same sample are listed, as sequenced in a study of shared clonotypes between healthy human individuals. CD45RO-negative, CCR7-selected cells formed the naive CD8 fraction, which excluded terminally differentiated effector memory CD45RA+ cells. Some clones are missing from TCRdb's copy, which holds only in-frame ones; the method was immunoSEQ multiplex PCR. The repertoire holds about 1.9 million clones, about 93% seen once, with more than 1.5% in the top ten. Input material: naive CD8+ T cells from PBMCs. The source of these receptors is a man in his late teens or twenties in good health. Some clones in this sample may be carry-over from other donors' samples.

V usage is TRBV19 and J usage is TRBJ2-2; D not certain. The V gene lost 7 bases and the J gene lost 3 bases, with 6 bases spanning the gap. This CDR3 has 12 residues. Germline V gives CDR1 LNHDA, CDR2 SQIVND (reference sequence). The CDR3 sequence: CASKVHTGELFF. CDR3 nucleotides: TGTGCCAGTAAGGTCCACACCGGGGAGCTGTTTTTT.

This clone was recorded only once. The chain uses TRBV27 and TRBJ2-3; 9 bases match TRBD1. CDR3 length equals 15 residues. Trimming at V came to 5 bases and at J to 2 bases, leaving 5 bases not matched to a gene. Germline assignment: CDR1 MNHEY and CDR2 SMNVEV (reference sequence). Written as DNA, the CDR3 is TGTGCCAGCAGTCACCGGACAGGGGCCACAGATACGCAGTATTTT. Residues: CASSHRTGATDTQYF.

This clone turned up a few times. V and J are TRBV19 and TRBJ1-5; D might be TRBD1 (5 bases). This CDR3 spans 14 amino acids. Trimming shortened V by 5 bases and J by 0 bases, and 8 bases separated the two germline ends. CDR1 is LNHDA and CDR2 is SQIVND in the germline V gene (reference sequence). The CDR3 loop is CASSWGISNQPQHF. For the CDR3, the DNA is TGTGCCAGTAGTTGGGGGATTAGCAATCAGCCCCAGCATTTT. The complete variable domain, with remaining parts taken from reference TRBV19 and TRBJ1-5, reads DGGITQSPKYLFRKEGQNVTLSCEQNLNHDAMYWYRQDPGQGLRLIYYSQIVNDFQKGDIAEGYSVSREKKESFPLTVTSAQKNPTAFYLCASSWGISNQPQHFGDGTRLSIL.

The V gene is TRBV5-1, the J gene TRBJ2-1; no clear D. CDR3 length: 14 amino acids. V lost 2 bases and J lost 6, with 12 bases in between. Germline V lookup: CDR1 SGHRS, CDR2 YFSETQ. The CDR3 protein is CASSLYPGINEQFF. CDR3 in DNA: TGCGCCAGCAGCTTATATCCTGGTATCAATGAGCAGTTCTTC.

Details on this clone: Other DNA sequences of this sample code for an identical CDR3. This chain links TRBV27 with TRBJ2-1, with D unresolved. Germline CDR1 MNHEY, CDR2 SMNVEV (reference sequence). The CDR3 contains 14 residues. V was shortened by 2 bases and J by 0 bases, with 5 bases between the two germline ends. The CDR3: CASSLSPSYNEQFF. The DNA of the CDR3 is TGTGCCAGCAGTTTAAGCCCCTCCTACAATGAGCAGTTCTTC.

The chain couples TRBV7-9 to TRBJ1-4, with D hard to call. The CDR3 has 14 amino acids. V lost 4 bases, J lost 2 bases, and 8 bases lay in between. The germline CDR1 and CDR2 sequences are SEHNR and FQNEAQ (reference sequence). The CDR3 region has the DNA TGTGCCAGCAGCTCATCTTTTACTAATGAAAAACTGTTTTTT. This encodes CASSSSFTNEKLFF.

This chain links TRBV7-9 with TRBJ2-5; TRBD2 matches at 10 bases. From germline, CDR1 is SEHNR and CDR2 FQNEAQ (reference sequence). Trimming removed 6 bases from V and 1 base from J; junction bases left unmatched: 8. CDR3 length: 16 amino acids. CDR3 nucleotides: TGTGCCAGCAGTCGCGGACTAGCGGCCGTCCAAGAGACCCAGTACTTC. It specifies CASSRGLAAVQETQYF. The full variable domain, completed using reference TRBV7-9 and TRBJ2-5, is DTGVSQNPRHKITKRGQNVTFRCDPISEHNRLYWYRQTLGQGPEFLTYFQNEAQLEKSRLLSDRFSAERPKGSFSTLEIQRTEQGDSAMYLCASSRGLAAVQETQYFGPGTRLLVL.

As regards this clone: This CDR3 is also generated by other DNA sequences in the sample. The V gene is TRBV28, the J gene TRBJ2-7, with 8 bases lining up with TRBD1. With 3 bases clipped from V and 4 bases from J, the junction kept 5 bases outside the gene matches. In germline, CDR1 is MDHEN, CDR2 SYDVKM. CDR3 length: 14 residues. The CDR3: CASSFSGTGYEQYF. The DNA of the CDR3 is TGTGCCAGCAGTTTCTCTGGGACAGGTTACGAGCAGTACTTC.

V is TRBV27 and J is TRBJ2-3; D not certain. With 3 bases removed from V and 5 bases from J, the gap between germline ends came to 6 bases. This CDR3 spans 12 amino acids. Germline CDR1 MNHEY, CDR2 SMNVEV (reference sequence). Written as DNA, the CDR3 is TGTGCCAGCAGTTTTTCCAAAGATACGCAGTATTTT. Translated, it gives CASSFSKDTQYF.

The chain is built from TRBV7-9 and TRBJ2-3, with unresolved D. Germline CDR1 SEHNR, CDR2 FQNEAQ (reference sequence). Trimming took off 7 bases at V and 3 bases at J, with 20 bases between the two ends. This CDR3 spans 16 amino acids. Written as DNA, the CDR3 is TGTGCCAGCACTCGGCCTGAGGCGGAGAAAACAGATACGCAGTATTTT. This translates into CASTRPEAEKTDTQYF.

This clone was found once. The chain employs TRBV5-6 and TRBJ2-2; the D gene is possibly TRBD2 (6 bases). The germline CDR1 and CDR2 sequences are SGHDT and YYEEEE. Trimming cost V 1 base and J 5 bases, with 18 bases left between them. The CDR3 spans 17 residues. The CDR3 coding sequence is TGTGCCAGCAGCTTGCGGCCCTGGAGGGAGTCTACCGGGGAGCTGTTTTTT. Translated: CASSLRPWRESTGELFF. Full variable domain (outside the CDR3, taken from reference TRBV5-6 and TRBJ2-2): DAGVTQSPTHLIKTRGQQVTLRCSPKSGHDTVSWYQQALGQGPQFIFQYYEEEERQRGNFPDRFSGHQFPNYSSELNVNALLLGDSALYLCASSLRPWRESTGELFFGEGSRLTVL.

CDR3 sequence reads: CASSLDVGWGTDTQYF. The CDR3 DNA reads as TGTGCCAGCAGCTTAGATGTGGGCTGGGGCACAGATACGCAGTATTTT. The chain carries TRBV11-2 and TRBJ2-3; D is undetermined. Germline lookup yields CDR1 SGHAT and CDR2 FQNNGV. The length of the CDR3 is 16 residues. Deletions cut 0 bases from V and 1 base from J, with 11 bases between. Full variable domain (outside the CDR3, taken from reference TRBV11-2 and TRBJ2-3): EAGVAQSPRYKIIEKRQSVAFWCNPISGHATLYWYQQILGQGPKLLIQFQNNGVVDDSQLPKDRFSAERLKGVDSTLKIQPAKLEDSAVYLCASSLDVGWGTDTQYFGPGTRLTVL.

The rearrangement joins TRBV7-9 to TRBJ2-5, with D hard to call. The V end lost 5 bases, the J end lost 2 bases, and 12 bases lay between the germline ends. CDR1 is SEHNR, CDR2 FQNEAQ, per germline (reference sequence). CDR3 length equals 14 residues. CDR3 sequence: CASSGPSSQETQYF. The CDR3 nucleotides are TGTGCCAGCAGCGGCCCTTCGAGTCAAGAGACCCAGTACTTC.

This chain links TRBV29-1 with TRBJ2-3, with 7 bases aligning to TRBD2. Germline CDR1 is SQVTM and CDR2 is ANQGSEA. This CDR3 contains 16 residues. V shed 8 bases, J shed 1 base, and the junction held 15 bases outside the gene matches. The CDR3 protein is CSHSPASGMGTDTQYF. For the CDR3, the DNA is TGCAGCCACTCCCCCGCTAGCGGAATGGGCACAGATACGCAGTATTTT.

The chain carries TRBV27 and TRBJ2-7; TRBD1 or TRBD2 may be the D gene (5 bases each). Trimming left V 5 bases short and J 1 base short, with 15 bases between. This CDR3 spans 15 amino acids. Germline V gives CDR1 MNHEY, CDR2 SMNVEV (reference sequence). DNA for the CDR3: TGTGCCAGCAGTCCCCGACGGGACCTATCCTACGAGCAGTACTTC. Translating it yields CASSPRRDLSYEQYF.

This rearrangement joins TRBV30 to TRBJ1-4; no definite D call. The germline CDR1 and CDR2 sequences are GTSNPN and SVGIG (reference sequence). V gave up 3 bases and J gave up 0 bases, with 8 bases separating them. There are 14 residues in the CDR3. The chain's CDR3 is CAWSRLATNEKLFF. In nucleotides, the CDR3 is TGTGCCTGGAGCCGCCTCGCAACTAATGAAAAACTGTTTTTT.

This rearrangement joins TRBV5-4 to TRBJ1-4; unclear D gene. Per germline, CDR1 SGHNT and CDR2 YYREEE (reference sequence). The CDR3 length is 14 residues. Trimming cost V 4 bases and J 4 bases, with 11 bases left between them. Here the CDR3 reads CASSQDANNEKLFF. The DNA of the CDR3 is TGTGCCAGCAGCCAAGACGCCAATAATGAAAAACTGTTTTTT.

Of note for this clone: The sample contains more than one DNA sequence encoding this CDR3. The chain couples TRBV29-1 to TRBJ2-7; tentatively, D is TRBD1 (6 bases). There are 12 residues in the CDR3. Germline CDR1 and CDR2: SQVTM and ANQGSEA. V lost 6 bases and J lost 3, with 12 bases in between. The CDR3 DNA reads as TGCAGCGTAGGGGGAACATACTACGAGCAGTACTTC. This sequence encodes CSVGGTYYEQYF.

V gene TRBV19 combines with J gene TRBJ2-5, with 7 bases identical to TRBD2. Germline V CDR1 and CDR2: LNHDA, SQIVND (reference sequence). V shed 3 bases, J shed 5 bases, and the junction held 12 bases outside the gene matches. The CDR3 contains 16 residues. This CDR3 is CASSIIWRESMETQYF. DNA for the CDR3: TGTGCCAGTAGTATTATCTGGCGGGAGTCTATGGAGACCCAGTACTTC.

The CDR3 region has the DNA TGCGCCAGCAGTGAAGCCAGGGCCCTTGAAGAGCAGTACTTC. This gives the protein CASSEARALEEQYF. The chain joins TRBV10-1 to TRBJ2-7, with D perhaps matching TRBD1 (5 bases). This CDR3 comprises 14 residues. Germline V CDR1 and CDR2: WNHNN, SYGVQD (reference sequence). Trimming stripped 3 bases from V and 7 bases from J, with 16 bases between.

This rearrangement joins TRBV7-9 to TRBJ2-2; tentative D call: TRBD2 (5 bases). With 6 bases removed from V and 5 bases from J, the gap between germline ends came to 10 bases. Germline CDR1 and CDR2: SEHNR and FQNEAQ (reference sequence). The CDR3 loop spans 13 amino acids. CDR3 DNA: TGTGCCAGCAGGGGAGAGGATACCGGGGAGCTGTTTTTT. It specifies CASRGEDTGELFF.

V usage is TRBV29-1 and J usage is TRBJ2-3, with 10 bases fitting TRBD1. This CDR3 comprises 16 residues. J lost 6 bases, V lost 4 bases, and 13 bases had no gene match. Germline assignment: CDR1 SQVTM and CDR2 ANQGSEA. The CDR3 DNA follows: TGCAGCGTTGTAAATTCGGGACAGGGGAAAGTGGATACGCAGTATTTT. This translates into CSVVNSGQGKVDTQYF.

This clone was counted a single time. The chain is built from TRBV27 and TRBJ1-5; unclear D gene. CDR3 length: 15 residues. The V gene lost 2 bases and the J gene lost 6 bases, with 14 bases spanning the gap. CDR1 is MNHEY and CDR2 is SMNVEV in the germline V gene (reference sequence). CDR3 residues: CASSLGSARSQPQHF. The CDR3 DNA is TGTGCCAGCAGTTTAGGAAGCGCTCGAAGTCAGCCCCAGCATTTT.

The J gene is TRBJ1-1, the V gene TRBV6-1, with D tentatively TRBD1 (5 bases). This CDR3 comprises 13 residues. Trimming stripped 6 bases from V and 5 bases from J, with 13 bases between. The germline V gene encodes CDR1 MNHNS and CDR2 SASEGT. The CDR3 loop reads CASSPTGGTEAFF. The CDR3 coding sequence is TGTGCCAGCAGCCCCACCGGGGGAACTGAAGCTTTCTTT.

The chain combines TRBV4-3 with TRBJ1-4; D is unresolved. V was pared by 0 bases and J by 4 bases, with 18 bases between. Germline V lookup: CDR1 LGHNA, CDR2 YSLEER. The CDR3 is made up of 18 amino acids. The CDR3 nucleotides are TGCGCCAGCAGCCAAGATAGGTTAAGGGCAGGTGGTAATGAAAAACTGTTTTTT. Translation gives CASSQDRLRAGGNEKLFF.

The gene calls are TRBV4-3 and TRBJ2-3, with 7 bases aligning to TRBD2. The CDR3 covers 16 residues. V was pared by 5 bases and J by 0 bases, with 8 bases of the junction left unmatched. Germline CDR1 LGHNA, CDR2 YSLEER. In nucleotides, the CDR3 is TGCGCCAGCAGCAATCTAGCGGAGACTAGCACAGATACGCAGTATTTT. Amino acids: CASSNLAETSTDTQYF.